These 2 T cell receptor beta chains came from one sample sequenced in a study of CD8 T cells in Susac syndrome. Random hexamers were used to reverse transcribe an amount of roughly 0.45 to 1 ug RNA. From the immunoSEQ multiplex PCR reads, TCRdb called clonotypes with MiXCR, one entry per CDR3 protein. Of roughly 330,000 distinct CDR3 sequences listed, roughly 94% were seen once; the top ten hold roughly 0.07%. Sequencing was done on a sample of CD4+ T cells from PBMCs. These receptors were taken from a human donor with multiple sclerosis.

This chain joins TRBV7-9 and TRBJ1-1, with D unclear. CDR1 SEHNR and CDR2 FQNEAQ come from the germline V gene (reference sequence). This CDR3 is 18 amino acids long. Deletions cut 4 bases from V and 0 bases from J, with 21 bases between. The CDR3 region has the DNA TGTGCCAGCAGCTCCTTCTCCCCCCCACGAGGAATGAACACTGAAGCTTTCTTT. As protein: CASSSFSPPRGMNTEAFF.

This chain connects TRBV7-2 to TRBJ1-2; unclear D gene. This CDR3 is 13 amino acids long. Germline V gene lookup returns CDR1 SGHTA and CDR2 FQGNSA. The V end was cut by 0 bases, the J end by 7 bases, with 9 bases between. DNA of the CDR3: TGTGCCAGCAGCTTAGCCGGGATTGGTGGCTACACCTTC. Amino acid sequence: CASSLAGIGGYTF.